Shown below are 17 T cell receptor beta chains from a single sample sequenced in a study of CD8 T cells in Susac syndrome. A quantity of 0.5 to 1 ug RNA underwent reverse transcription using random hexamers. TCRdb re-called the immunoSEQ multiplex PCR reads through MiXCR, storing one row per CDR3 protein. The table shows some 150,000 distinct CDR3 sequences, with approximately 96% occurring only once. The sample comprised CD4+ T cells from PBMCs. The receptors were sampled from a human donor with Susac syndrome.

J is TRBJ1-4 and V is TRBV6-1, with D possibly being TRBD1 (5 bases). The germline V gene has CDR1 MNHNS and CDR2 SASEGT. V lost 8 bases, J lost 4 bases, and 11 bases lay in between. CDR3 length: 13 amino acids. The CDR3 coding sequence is TGTGCCAGCTGGGACCGTGTTAATGAAAAACTGTTTTTT. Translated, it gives CASWDRVNEKLFF.

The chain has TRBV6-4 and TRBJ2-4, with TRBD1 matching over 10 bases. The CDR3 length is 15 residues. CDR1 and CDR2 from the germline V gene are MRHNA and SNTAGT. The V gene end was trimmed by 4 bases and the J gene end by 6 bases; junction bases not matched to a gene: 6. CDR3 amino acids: CASSAPGQGSNIQYF. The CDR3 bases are TGTGCCAGCAGTGCACCGGGACAGGGGTCAAACATTCAGTACTTC.

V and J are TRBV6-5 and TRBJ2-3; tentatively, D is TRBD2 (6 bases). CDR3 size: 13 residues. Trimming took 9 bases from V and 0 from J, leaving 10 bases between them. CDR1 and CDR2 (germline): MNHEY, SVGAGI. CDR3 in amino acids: CASRRDSTDTQYF. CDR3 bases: TGTGCCAGTCGGAGGGACAGCACAGATACGCAGTATTTT.

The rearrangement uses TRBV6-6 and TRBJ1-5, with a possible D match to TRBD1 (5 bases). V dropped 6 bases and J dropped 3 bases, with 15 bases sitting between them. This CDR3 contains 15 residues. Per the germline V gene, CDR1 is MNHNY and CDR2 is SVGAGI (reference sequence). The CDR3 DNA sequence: TGTGCCAGCAGGGTCGGACGGACACTCAATCAGCCCCAGCATTTT. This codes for CASRVGRTLNQPQHF.

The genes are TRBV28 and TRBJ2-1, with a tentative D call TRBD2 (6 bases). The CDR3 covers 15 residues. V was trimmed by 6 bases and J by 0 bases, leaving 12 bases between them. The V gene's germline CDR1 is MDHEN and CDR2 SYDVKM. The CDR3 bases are TGTGCCAGCAGGCTAGCGTTAACCTCCTACAATGAGCAGTTCTTC. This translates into CASRLALTSYNEQFF.

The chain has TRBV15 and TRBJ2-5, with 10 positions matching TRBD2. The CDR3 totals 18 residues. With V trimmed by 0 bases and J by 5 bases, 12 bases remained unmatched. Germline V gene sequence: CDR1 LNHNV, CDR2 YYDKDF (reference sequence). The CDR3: CATSRDLGAGGPDETQYF. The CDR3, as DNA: TGTGCCACCAGCAGAGATCTGGGAGCGGGGGGGCCCGATGAGACCCAGTACTTC.

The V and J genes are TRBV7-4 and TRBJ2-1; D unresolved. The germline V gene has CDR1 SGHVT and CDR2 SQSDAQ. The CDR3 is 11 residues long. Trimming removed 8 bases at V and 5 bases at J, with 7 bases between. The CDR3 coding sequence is TGTGCCAGCGGGCGGAACAATGAGCAGTTCTTC. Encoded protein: CASGRNNEQFF.

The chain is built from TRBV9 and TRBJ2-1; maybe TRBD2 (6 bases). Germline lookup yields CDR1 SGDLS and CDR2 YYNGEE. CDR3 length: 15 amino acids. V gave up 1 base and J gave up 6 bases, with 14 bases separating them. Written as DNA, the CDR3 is TGTGCCAGCAGCGTAAATAGCGGCTTTGTCAATGAGCAGTTCTTC. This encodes CASSVNSGFVNEQFF.

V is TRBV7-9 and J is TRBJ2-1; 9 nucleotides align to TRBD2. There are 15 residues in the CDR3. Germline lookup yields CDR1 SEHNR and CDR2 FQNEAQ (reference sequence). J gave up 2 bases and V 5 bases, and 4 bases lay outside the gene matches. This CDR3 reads CASSPAGGPYNEQFF. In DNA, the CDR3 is TGTGCCAGCAGCCCTGCGGGGGGGCCCTACAATGAGCAGTTCTTC.

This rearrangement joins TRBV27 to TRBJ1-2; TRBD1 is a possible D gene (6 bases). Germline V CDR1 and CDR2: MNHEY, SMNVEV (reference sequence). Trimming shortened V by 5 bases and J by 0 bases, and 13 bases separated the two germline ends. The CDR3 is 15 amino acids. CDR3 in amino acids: CASSLIGGTNYGYTF. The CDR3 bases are TGTGCCAGCAGTCTAATAGGGGGGACTAACTATGGCTACACCTTC.

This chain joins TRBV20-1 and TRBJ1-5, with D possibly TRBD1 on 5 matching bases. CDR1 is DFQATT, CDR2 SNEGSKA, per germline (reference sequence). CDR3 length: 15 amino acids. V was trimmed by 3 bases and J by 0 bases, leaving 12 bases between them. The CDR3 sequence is CSASRTPVSNQPQHF. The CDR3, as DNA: TGCAGTGCTAGTCGGACACCGGTTAGCAATCAGCCCCAGCATTTT.

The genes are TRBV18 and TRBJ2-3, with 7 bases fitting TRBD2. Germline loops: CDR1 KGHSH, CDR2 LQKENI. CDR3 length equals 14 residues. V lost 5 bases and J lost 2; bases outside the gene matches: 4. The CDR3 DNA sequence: TGTGCCAGCTCAGAGCTAGCGGACACAGATACGCAGTATTTT. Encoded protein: CASSELADTDTQYF. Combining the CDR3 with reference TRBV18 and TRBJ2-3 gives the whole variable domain NAGVMQNPRHLVRRRGQEARLRCSPMKGHSHVYWYRQLPEEGLKFMVYLQKENIIDESGMPKERFSAEFPKEGPSILRIQQVVRGDSAAYFCASSELADTDTQYFGPGTRLTVL.

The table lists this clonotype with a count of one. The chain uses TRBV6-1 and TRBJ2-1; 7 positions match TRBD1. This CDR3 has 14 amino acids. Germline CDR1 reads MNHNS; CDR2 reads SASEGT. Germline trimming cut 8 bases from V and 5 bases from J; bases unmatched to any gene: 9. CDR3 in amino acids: CASGDREGDNEQFF. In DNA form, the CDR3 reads TGTGCCAGCGGCGACAGGGAAGGAGACAATGAGCAGTTCTTC.

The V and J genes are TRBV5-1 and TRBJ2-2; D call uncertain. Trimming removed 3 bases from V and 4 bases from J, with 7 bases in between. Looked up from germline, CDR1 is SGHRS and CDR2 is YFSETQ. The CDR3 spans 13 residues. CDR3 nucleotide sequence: TGCGCCAGCAGCTCGATGGGCACCGGGGAGCTGTTTTTT. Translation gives CASSSMGTGELFF.

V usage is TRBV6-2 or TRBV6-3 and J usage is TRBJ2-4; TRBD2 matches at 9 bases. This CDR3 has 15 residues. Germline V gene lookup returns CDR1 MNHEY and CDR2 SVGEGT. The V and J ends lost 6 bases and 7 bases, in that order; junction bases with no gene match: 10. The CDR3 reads CASSQSGTSWNIQYF. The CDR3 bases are TGTGCCAGCAGCCAGTCCGGGACTAGCTGGAACATTCAGTACTTC.

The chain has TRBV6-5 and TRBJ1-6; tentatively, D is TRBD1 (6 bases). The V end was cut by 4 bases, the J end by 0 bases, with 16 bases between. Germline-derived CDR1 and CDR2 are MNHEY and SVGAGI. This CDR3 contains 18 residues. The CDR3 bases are TGTGCCAGCAGTTCCGGACAGCCGACCAGCTCCTATAATTCACCCCTCCACTTT. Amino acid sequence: CASSSGQPTSSYNSPLHF.

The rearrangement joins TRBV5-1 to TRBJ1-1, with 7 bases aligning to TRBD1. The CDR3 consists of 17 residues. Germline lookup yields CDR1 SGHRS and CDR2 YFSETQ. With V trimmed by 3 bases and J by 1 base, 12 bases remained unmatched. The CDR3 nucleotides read TGCGCCAGCAGCTCTATACAGGGGTCGGTTACGAACACTGAAGCTTTCTTT. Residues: CASSSIQGSVTNTEAFF.